The TCR beta chain described here comes from a study of T-cell memory formation after mild COVID-19. V dropped 4 bases and J dropped 8 bases, with 24 bases sitting between them. The CDR3 contains 17 residues. Germline V CDR1 and CDR2: DFQATT, SNEGSKA (reference sequence). A single record per CDR3 protein comes from TCRdb applying MiXCR to the 5' RACE reads. Of some 300,000 distinct CDR3 sequences in the sample, roughly 19% were seen once. The sample holds a few counts of this clonotype. Sequencing was performed on PBMCs or a T cell subset sorted from them (not recorded which). This receptor was identified in a man aged 18 to 30 who had mild COVID-19 (a few samples of this study predate the infection). Cell type and time point are not known. This chain joins TRBV20-1 and TRBJ1-6, with D maybe TRBD1 (5 bases). Here the CDR3 reads CSAKTPGRSLRDSPLHF. DNA of the CDR3: TGCAGTGCTAAAACCCCGGGACGAAGCCTTAGGGATTCACCCCTCCACTTT.